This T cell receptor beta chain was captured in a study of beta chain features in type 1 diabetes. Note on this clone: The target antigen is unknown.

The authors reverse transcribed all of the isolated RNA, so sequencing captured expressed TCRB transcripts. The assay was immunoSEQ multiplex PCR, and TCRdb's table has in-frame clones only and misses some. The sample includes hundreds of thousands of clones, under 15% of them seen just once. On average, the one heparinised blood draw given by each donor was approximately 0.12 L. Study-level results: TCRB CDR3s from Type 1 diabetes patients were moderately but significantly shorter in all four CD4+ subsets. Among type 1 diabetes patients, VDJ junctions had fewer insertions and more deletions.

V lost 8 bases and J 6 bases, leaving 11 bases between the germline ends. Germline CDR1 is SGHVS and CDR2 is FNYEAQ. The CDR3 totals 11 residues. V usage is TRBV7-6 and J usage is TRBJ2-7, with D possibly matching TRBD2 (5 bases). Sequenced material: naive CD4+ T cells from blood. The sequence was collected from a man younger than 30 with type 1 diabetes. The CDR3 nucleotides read TGTGCCAGCTCAGCGGCGCGCGAGCAGTACTTC. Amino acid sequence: CASSAAREQYF.